The clone carrying this TCR beta chain was seen only once. Under the authors' procedure: Counts of nucleated cells, estimated from reference gene primer amplification, were obtained. The method was immunoSEQ multiplex PCR; TCRdb's version includes in-frame clones alone and lacks a portion of them. The DNA gave D and trimming, while V, J and clone size come from that table. Among approximately 160,000 clones, around 74% were seen once, and the ten largest hold around 3.5%. The sample is drawn from a study of blood T cell repertoires in COVID-19. The wider study: Specimens from acute and convalescent COVID-19 originated in the United States, Italy and Spain. Sample material is recorded as cDNA or gDNA derived from T cells, B-cell-depleted T cells, or PBMCs.

This CDR3 is 14 amino acids long. Germline CDR1 MNHEY, CDR2 SVGEGT. Trimming shortened V by 0 bases and J by 4 bases, and 8 bases separated the two germline ends. Sequencing used peripheral blood. The TCR originated in a woman older than 75 with acute or convalescent COVID-19. The gene calls are TRBV6-2 or TRBV6-3 and TRBJ2-3, with D perhaps matching TRBD1 (5 bases). The CDR3 sequence: CASSYSGVADTQYF. In nucleotides, the CDR3 is TGTGCCAGCAGTTACTCAGGGGTAGCAGATACGCAGTATTTT.